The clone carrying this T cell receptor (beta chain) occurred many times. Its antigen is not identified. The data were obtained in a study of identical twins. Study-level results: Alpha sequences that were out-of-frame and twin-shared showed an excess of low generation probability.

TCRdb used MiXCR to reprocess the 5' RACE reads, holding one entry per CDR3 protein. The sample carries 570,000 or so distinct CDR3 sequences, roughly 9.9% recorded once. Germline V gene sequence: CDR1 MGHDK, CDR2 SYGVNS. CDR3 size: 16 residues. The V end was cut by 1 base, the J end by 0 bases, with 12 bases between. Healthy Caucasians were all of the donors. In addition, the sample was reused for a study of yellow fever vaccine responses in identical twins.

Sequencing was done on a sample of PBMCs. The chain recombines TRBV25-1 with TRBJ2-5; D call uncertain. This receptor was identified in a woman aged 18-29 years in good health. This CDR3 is CASSEFVAEYQETQYF. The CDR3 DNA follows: TGTGCCAGCAGTGAATTTGTCGCAGAGTACCAAGAGACCCAGTACTTC.